The following is a T cell receptor beta chain sequence with its context. Its antigen is currently unknown. Sample time point: persistent/refractory GD, antithyroid drugs over 5 years with positive TRAb. From PBMCs, RNA was extracted and then used to make the TCR library. From each patient, roughly 9 milliliters of peripheral blood was drawn and collected into an EDTA anticoagulant tube. Both iRepertoire HTBI primers and Arm-PCR of CDR3 regions were used to build the TCR beta libraries. TCRdb reanalysed the multiplex PCR reads using MiXCR and keeps one entry per CDR3 protein. The repertoire consists of hundreds of thousands of distinct CDR3 sequences, with roughly a fifth occurring once and the leading ten covering just under 30%. This sample is drawn from a study of regulatory T cells in long-lasting Graves disease. The overall study: Persistence in Graves' disease denoted antithyroid drug use beyond 5 years alongside positive TSH receptor antibodies. Overall study findings and caveats: Persistent patients had a count of shared public clonotypes (approximately 3,000) that exceeded that of new patients (approximately 1,000).

This clonotype originated in a female donor with Graves disease. The source was peripheral blood mononuclear cells (PBMCs), collected when the disease was refractory, from a patient treated with antithyroid drugs.

CDR3 coding DNA: TGTGCCAGCAGCTTGTTTATCACGGGAGGGGGCAATCAGCCCCAGCATTTT. This gives the protein CASSLFITGGGNQPQHF. The genes are TRBV5-6 and TRBJ1-5, with D maybe TRBD1 (5 bases). Germline-derived CDR1 and CDR2 are SGHDT and YYEEEE. V shed 1 base and J shed 2 bases, with 16 bases lying between them. The CDR3 length is 17 residues.